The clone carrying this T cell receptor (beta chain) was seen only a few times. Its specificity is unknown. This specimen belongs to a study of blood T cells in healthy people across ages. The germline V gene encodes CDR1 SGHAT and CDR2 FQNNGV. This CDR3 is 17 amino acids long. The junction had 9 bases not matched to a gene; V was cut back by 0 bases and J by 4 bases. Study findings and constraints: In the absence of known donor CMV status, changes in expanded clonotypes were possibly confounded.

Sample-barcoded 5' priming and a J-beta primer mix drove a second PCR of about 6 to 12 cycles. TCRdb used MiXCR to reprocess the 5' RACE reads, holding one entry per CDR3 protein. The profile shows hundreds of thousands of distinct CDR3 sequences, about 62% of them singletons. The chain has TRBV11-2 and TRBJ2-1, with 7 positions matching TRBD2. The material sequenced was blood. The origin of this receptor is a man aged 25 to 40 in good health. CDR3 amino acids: CASSLDLSSGQYNEQFF. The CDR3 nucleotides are TGTGCCAGCAGCTTAGATCTGTCTAGCGGACAATACAATGAGCAGTTCTTC. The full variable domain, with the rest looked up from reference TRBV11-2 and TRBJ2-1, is EAGVAQSPRYKIIEKRQSVAFWCNPISGHATLYWYQQILGQGPKLLIQFQNNGVVDDSQLPKDRFSAERLKGVDSTLKIQPAKLEDSAVYLCASSLDLSSGQYNEQFFGPGTRLTVL.